This passage covers 9 T cell receptor beta chains from one sample sequenced in a study of blood T cell repertoires in COVID-19 (dated by TCRdb to 2018 to 2020). Libraries were prepared through the immunoSEQ multiplex PCR assay. TCRdb obtained this table from immuneACCESS and retained in-frame rearrangements with V and J assigned. These tables miss some clones; where compared with another copy, unresolved V genes account for less than half of the shortfall, and the remainder is unexplained. The table for this sample lists 40,000 to 45,000 clones; 86% of them were counted only once. Clones ranked in the top ten supply 8.4% of the sample. The sequencing input was peripheral blood. These receptors were taken from a man in his sixties with active COVID-19.

The V call is TRBV11-1, the J call TRBJ1-1; D uncertain. The germline gives CDR1 SGHAT, CDR2 FQDESV (reference sequence). The CDR3 sequence is 11 residues long. V lost 4 bases and J 4 bases, leaving 4 bases between the germline ends. The CDR3 spells CASSSFTEAFF. In nucleotides, the CDR3 is TGTGCCAGCAGCTCCTTCACTGAAGCTTTCTTT. Filled out from reference TRBV11-1 and TRBJ1-1, the complete variable domain reads EAEVAQSPRYKITEKSQAVAFWCDPISGHATLYWYRQILGQGPELLVQFQDESVVDDSQLPKDRFSAERLKGVDSTLKIQPAELGDSAMYLCASSSFTEAFFGQGTRLTVV.

The chain recombines TRBV11-2 with TRBJ2-7; D uncertain. Germline values: CDR1 SGHAT, CDR2 FQNNGV. The CDR3 extends over 12 amino acids. V lost 4 bases to trimming and J lost 0 bases, with 4 bases between them. The CDR3 nucleotides read TGTGCCAGCAGCTCCAGCTCCTACGAGCAGTACTTC. This encodes CASSSSSYEQYF. Complete variable domain (other parts from reference TRBV11-2 and TRBJ2-7): EAGVAQSPRYKIIEKRQSVAFWCNPISGHATLYWYQQILGQGPKLLIQFQNNGVVDDSQLPKDRFSAERLKGVDSTLKIQPAKLEDSAVYLCASSSSSYEQYFGPGTRLTVT.

J is TRBJ1-5 and V is TRBV10-3; TRBD1 matches 7 bases. The germline V gene encodes CDR1 ENHRY and CDR2 SYGVKD. V gave up 6 bases and J gave up 0 bases; unmatched junction bases: 5. The CDR3 loop spans 15 amino acids. In nucleotides, the CDR3 is TGTGCCATCAGACCAGGGGGAAATAGCAATCAGCCCCAGCATTTT. It is translated as CAIRPGGNSNQPQHF.

This chain joins TRBV6-4 and TRBJ2-1, with 7 bases matching TRBD2. V lost 4 bases, J lost 6 bases, and 18 bases stayed unmatched. The CDR3 contains 18 residues. The V gene's germline CDR1 is MRHNA and CDR2 SNTAGT. CDR3 DNA: TGTGCCAGCAGTGTCAGTGGGCGCAGCGGGATGACCTTCAATGAGCAGTTCTTC. Residues: CASSVSGRSGMTFNEQFF.

CDR3 residues: CASSYRSTGRNTEAFF. In nucleotides, the CDR3 is TGTGCCAGCAGCTATCGATCGACAGGGAGGAACACTGAAGCTTTCTTT. J is TRBJ1-1 and V is TRBV7-9; 7 bases map to TRBD1. The germline V gene has CDR1 SEHNR and CDR2 FQNEAQ (reference sequence). The ends lost 4 bases at V and 1 base at J; junction bases unmatched: 9. The CDR3 is 16 amino acids.

V and J are TRBV14 and TRBJ1-6; D might be TRBD1 (6 bases). CDR1 and CDR2 from the germline V gene are SGHDN and FVKESK. V lost 8 bases and J 10 bases, leaving 15 bases between the germline ends. The CDR3 extends over 13 amino acids. CDR3 loop: CASSDSVGSPLHF. The CDR3 nucleotides read TGTGCCAGCTCGGACAGCGTGGGATCACCCCTCCACTTT.

This clone was picked up a small number of times. V is TRBV20-1 and J is TRBJ2-7, with 8 bases lining up with TRBD1. This CDR3 comprises 13 residues. With V trimmed by 3 bases and J by 3 bases, 4 bases remained unmatched. Germline V gene data show CDR1 as DFQATT and CDR2 as SNEGSKA (reference sequence). The DNA for the CDR3 is TGCAGTGCTAGTGGCGGACAGGGCTACGAGCAGTACTTC. This sequence encodes CSASGGQGYEQYF.

The CDR3 DNA follows: TGTGCCAGTAGTATAGTGTGGACTAGCGGGCCCTACGAGCAGTACTTC. Amino acids: CASSIVWTSGPYEQYF. The chain carries TRBV19 and TRBJ2-7, with 11 bases that match TRBD2. Germline CDR1 is LNHDA and CDR2 is SQIVND (reference sequence). CDR3 length equals 16 residues. With 1 base clipped from V and 2 bases from J, the junction kept 4 bases outside the gene matches. Combining the CDR3 with reference TRBV19 and TRBJ2-7 gives the whole variable domain DGGITQSPKYLFRKEGQNVTLSCEQNLNHDAMYWYRQDPGQGLRLIYYSQIVNDFQKGDIAEGYSVSREKKESFPLTVTSAQKNPTAFYLCASSIVWTSGPYEQYFGPGTRLTVT.

The chain employs TRBV30 and TRBJ2-4, with 9 bases identical to TRBD1. V gave up 2 bases and J gave up 7 bases; unmatched junction bases: 9. There are 15 residues in the CDR3. Germline values: CDR1 GTSNPN, CDR2 SVGIG (reference sequence). CDR3 sequence: CAWSSGQGGRNIQYF. The CDR3 DNA reads TGTGCCTGGAGTTCGGGACAGGGCGGCAGGAACATTCAGTACTTC. Filled out from reference TRBV30 and TRBJ2-4, the complete variable domain reads SQTIHQWPATLVQPVGSPLSLECTVEGTSNPNLYWYRQAAGRGLQLLFYSVGIGQISSEVPQNLSASRPQDRQFILSSKKLLLSDSGFYLCAWSSGQGGRNIQYFGAGTRLSVL.